The 26 T cell receptor beta chains listed next were all sequenced from one sample in a study of T cell changes during pregnancy in multiple sclerosis. Using immunoSEQ multiplex PCR, the repertoire was profiled, and TCRdb retains in-frame clones only, with some absent. The table lists roughly 100,000 clones, 91% of them singletons. The source material was peripheral blood, sampled after pregnancy. The receptors were sampled from a female donor in good health, enrolled as a control in a pregnancy study.

The rearrangement joins TRBV11-3 to TRBJ1-1; D might be TRBD1 (5 bases). Germline CDR1 and CDR2: SGHNT and YENEEA. Trimming cost V 5 bases and J 3 bases, with 19 bases left between them. The CDR3 spans 16 residues. This CDR3 is CASSPEVQGQYTEAFF. In DNA form, the CDR3 reads TGTGCCAGCAGCCCCGAGGTGCAGGGCCAGTACACTGAAGCTTTCTTT.

This rearrangement joins TRBV6-1 to TRBJ1-1, with D unclear. CDR1 and CDR2 (germline): MNHNS, SASEGT. The length of the CDR3 is 13 residues. Trimming removed 2 bases from V and 4 bases from J, with 8 bases in between. CDR3 DNA: TGTGCCAGCAGTGAATTGTTAGTCACTGAAGCTTTCTTT. Protein: CASSELLVTEAFF.

CDR3 sequence (DNA): TGTGCCAGCAGCCGCAGGGCAGTGGGATCACCCCTCCACTTT. Translation gives CASSRRAVGSPLHF. The rearrangement uses TRBV11-1 and TRBJ1-6, with a weak D call TRBD1 (5 bases). The V end was cut by 5 bases, the J end by 10 bases, with 15 bases between. The CDR3 has 14 residues. Per the germline V gene, CDR1 is SGHAT and CDR2 is FQDESV (reference sequence).

The CDR3 DNA reads TGCGCCAGCAGCCAAGATTTGAACAGGGGGATGTACAATGAGCAGTTCTTC. Translation gives CASSQDLNRGMYNEQFF. The chain combines TRBV4-3 with TRBJ2-1; 8 positions agree with TRBD1. Per the germline V gene, CDR1 is LGHNA and CDR2 is YSLEER. Germline trimming cut 0 bases from V and 4 bases from J; bases unmatched to any gene: 8. The CDR3 extends over 17 amino acids.

The J gene is TRBJ2-7, the V gene TRBV4-2; 7 bases agree with TRBD1. The V segment lost 4 bases and the J segment 2 bases; nucleotides outside the gene matches: 11. Germline CDR1 is LGHNA and CDR2 is YNFKEQ. The CDR3 runs to 16 residues. The CDR3 bases are TGTGCCAGCAGCCTCTTAGGCCGGGACAGAACCTACGAGCAGTACTTC. Translated, it gives CASSLLGRDRTYEQYF.

The V call is TRBV6-4, the J call TRBJ2-2; 10 nucleotides match TRBD2. Germline trimming cut 4 bases from V and 4 bases from J; bases unmatched to any gene: 0. This CDR3 region has 14 residues. The germline gives CDR1 MRHNA, CDR2 SNTAGT. The CDR3: CASSASGGTGELFF. CDR3 DNA sequence: TGTGCCAGCAGTGCTAGCGGGGGCACCGGGGAGCTGTTTTTT.

This chain joins TRBV5-5 and TRBJ1-4; D possibly corresponds to TRBD1 (6 bases). The germline gives CDR1 SGHKS, CDR2 YYEKEE (reference sequence). The V gene lost 2 bases and the J gene lost 7 bases, with 18 bases spanning the gap. The CDR3 totals 16 residues. The CDR3 coding sequence is TGTGCCAGCAGCTTCCAGAGTGTCAGGGGCGGTGAAAAACTGTTTTTT. Protein product: CASSFQSVRGGEKLFF.

This chain joins TRBV6-5 and TRBJ1-4; D remains unclear. Germline lookup yields CDR1 MNHEY and CDR2 SVGAGI. The V end lost 7 bases, the J end lost 7 bases, and 13 bases lay between the germline ends. There are 13 residues in the CDR3. CDR3 DNA sequence: TGTGCCAGCAACAACGCGGGCAGTGAAAAACTGTTTTTT. Translation: CASNNAGSEKLFF.

The chain uses TRBV9 and TRBJ2-3; 8 positions match TRBD2. Per germline, CDR1 SGDLS and CDR2 YYNGEE. This CDR3 has 15 residues. The J segment lost 6 bases and the V segment lost 1 base, leaving 7 bases of the junction unmatched. DNA of the CDR3: TGTGCCAGCAGCGTATCGGGGGGGGCTTGGGATACGCAGTATTTT. It encodes CASSVSGGAWDTQYF.

The V gene is TRBV19, the J gene TRBJ2-2, with 13 nucleotides matching TRBD2. The germline V gene encodes CDR1 LNHDA and CDR2 SQIVND (reference sequence). V dropped 10 bases and J dropped 0; count of bases not matched to a gene: 14. The CDR3 has 19 residues. The CDR3 loop reads CATQPLGTSGAPNTGELFF. In nucleotides, the CDR3 is TGTGCCACCCAGCCCCTCGGGACTAGCGGGGCCCCGAACACCGGGGAGCTGTTTTTT. Looking up the rest from reference TRBV19 and TRBJ2-2 gives the full variable domain: DGGITQSPKYLFRKEGQNVTLSCEQNLNHDAMYWYRQDPGQGLRLIYYSQIVNDFQKGDIAEGYSVSREKKESFPLTVTSAQKNPTAFYLCATQPLGTSGAPNTGELFFGEGSRLTVL.

The chain employs TRBV2 and TRBJ2-5, with 12 nucleotides matching TRBD2. This CDR3 contains 15 residues. Germline loops: CDR1 SNHLY, CDR2 FYNNEI. The trim removed 7 bases at V and 2 bases at J, leaving 5 bases unmatched. CDR3 coding DNA: TGTGCCAGCATTCTTGGACTAGCGGGGCAAGAGACCCAGTACTTC. Protein sequence: CASILGLAGQETQYF.

The rearrangement joins TRBV5-1 to TRBJ2-2; 9 nucleotides line up with TRBD1. The V segment lost 5 bases and the J segment 4 bases; nucleotides outside the gene matches: 3. The CDR3 length is 14 residues. Germline V gives CDR1 SGHRS, CDR2 YFSETQ. This CDR3 is CASRETGGTGELFF. The DNA for the CDR3 is TGCGCCAGCAGGGAGACAGGGGGCACCGGGGAGCTGTTTTTT.

J is TRBJ1-6 and V is TRBV28; D is unresolved. Germline CDR1 reads MDHEN; CDR2 reads SYDVKM. V was cut by 7 bases and J by 15 bases, with 22 bases left in between. The CDR3 is 14 amino acids. The CDR3, as DNA: TGTGCCAGCAACCCGTCCCGACTTCCTTCCCACCTCCACTTT. Amino acids: CASNPSRLPSHLHF.

The gene calls are TRBV28 and TRBJ2-1, with 7 bases that match TRBD1. Germline CDR1 and CDR2: MDHEN and SYDVKM. CDR3 length: 17 amino acids. Trimming removed 3 bases from V and 6 bases from J; junction bases left unmatched: 14. This CDR3 reads CASSFSEGARDGNEQFF. For the CDR3, the DNA is TGTGCCAGCAGTTTTTCTGAGGGGGCGCGAGATGGCAATGAGCAGTTCTTC.

The rearrangement uses TRBV7-9 and TRBJ2-1; D gene unclear. This CDR3 has 11 amino acids. The germline V gene has CDR1 SEHNR and CDR2 FQNEAQ (reference sequence). V was trimmed by 2 bases and J by 7 bases, leaving 3 bases between them. The CDR3 sequence is CASSLRNEQFF. The CDR3 coding sequence is TGTGCCAGCAGCTTACGGAATGAGCAGTTCTTC.

CDR3 sequence reads: CASSQIYSGNTIYF. DNA for the CDR3: TGTGCCAGCAGTCAGATTTACTCTGGAAACACCATATATTTT. The chain couples TRBV6-5 to TRBJ1-3; no clear D. V was cut by 5 bases and J by 0 bases, with 8 bases left in between. Germline V lookup: CDR1 MNHEY, CDR2 SVGAGI. The CDR3 has 14 amino acids.

This clone was counted a few times. The chain is built from TRBV14 and TRBJ1-1; D unresolved. The CDR3 has 13 residues. Trimming stripped 5 bases from V and 1 base from J, with 8 bases between. From germline, CDR1 is SGHDN and CDR2 FVKESK. The CDR3 DNA is TGTGCCAGCAGCTCTCGACAGAACACTGAAGCTTTCTTT. Amino acids: CASSSRQNTEAFF.

The J gene is TRBJ2-7, the V gene TRBV4-2; 7 nucleotides align to TRBD2. Trimming at V came to 3 bases and at J to 3 bases, leaving 8 bases not matched to a gene. There are 15 residues in the CDR3. Germline CDR1 and CDR2: LGHNA and YNFKEQ. CDR3 protein: CASSHLGGDFYEQYF. The CDR3 DNA is TGTGCCAGCAGCCACCTGGGGGGGGATTTCTACGAGCAGTACTTC.

The genes are TRBV7-9 and TRBJ2-4; D remains unclear. This CDR3 has 19 residues. V lost 5 bases and J 0 bases, leaving 23 bases between the germline ends. In germline, CDR1 is SEHNR, CDR2 FQNEAQ (reference sequence). CDR3 in amino acids: CASSLDQANVVIAKNIQYF. The CDR3, as DNA: TGTGCCAGCAGCCTCGACCAGGCAAACGTCGTAATAGCCAAAAACATTCAGTACTTC. The variable domain in full, with the rest retrieved from reference TRBV7-9 and TRBJ2-4, is DTGVSQNPRHKITKRGQNVTFRCDPISEHNRLYWYRQTLGQGPEFLTYFQNEAQLEKSRLLSDRFSAERPKGSFSTLEIQRTEQGDSAMYLCASSLDQANVVIAKNIQYFGAGTRLSVL.

The rearrangement uses TRBV30 and TRBJ1-2, with D possibly matching TRBD1 (5 bases). V was cut by 2 bases and J by 6 bases, with 10 bases left in between. CDR3 length equals 12 residues. Germline V gene sequence: CDR1 GTSNPN, CDR2 SVGIG (reference sequence). This chain's CDR3 is CAWSPTEDGYTF. In DNA form, the CDR3 reads TGTGCCTGGAGTCCGACAGAAGATGGCTACACCTTC.

This chain joins TRBV27 and TRBJ1-2, with D perhaps matching TRBD1 (6 bases). Deletions cut 2 bases from V and 3 bases from J, with 10 bases between. Germline V gene data show CDR1 as MNHEY and CDR2 as SMNVEV (reference sequence). The CDR3 is made up of 14 amino acids. The CDR3 sequence is CASSLNTGHYGYTF. CDR3 bases: TGTGCCAGCAGTTTAAACACAGGGCACTATGGCTACACCTTC.

The chain couples TRBV2 to TRBJ1-2, with D possibly TRBD1 on 6 matching bases. Germline CDR1 is SNHLY and CDR2 is FYNNEI. The CDR3 consists of 15 residues. Trimming pared 1 base from V and 4 bases from J, leaving 13 bases between. The CDR3 DNA follows: TGTGCCAGCAGTGAAGTCAGGGGTAGAGGCTATGGCTACACCTTC. Its protein is CASSEVRGRGYGYTF.

The chain carries TRBV7-2 and TRBJ2-3; 7 nucleotides line up with TRBD2. The CDR3 is made up of 14 amino acids. Trimming cost V 5 bases and J 5 bases; bases outside gene matches: 7. The V gene's germline CDR1 is SGHTA and CDR2 FQGNSA. In nucleotides, the CDR3 is TGTGCCAGCAGCCCAAAGGCGGGGGAAGATACGCAGTATTTT. Protein sequence: CASSPKAGEDTQYF.

This clone was counted a few times. The chain recombines TRBV28 with TRBJ1-1; perhaps TRBD1 as D (5 bases). The CDR3 is 15 residues long. V lost 3 bases, J lost 2 bases, and 13 bases lay in between. Germline V CDR1 and CDR2: MDHEN, SYDVKM. The CDR3 region has the DNA TGTGCCAGCAGTTTTTGGAGGGGTGGAAACACTGAAGCTTTCTTT. Translated, it gives CASSFWRGGNTEAFF.

J is TRBJ1-5 and V is TRBV28, with 7 bases lining up with TRBD1. Germline V CDR1 and CDR2: MDHEN, SYDVKM. The CDR3 loop spans 16 amino acids. Germline trimming cut 2 bases from V and 6 bases from J; bases unmatched to any gene: 10. This chain's CDR3 is CASSLVRGTVSQPQHF. Here the CDR3 DNA reads TGTGCCAGCAGTTTAGTTAGAGGGACAGTTAGTCAGCCCCAGCATTTT.

V and J are TRBV7-6 and TRBJ2-7; D remains unclear. Deletions cut 2 bases from V and 7 bases from J, with 15 bases between. Germline V gene sequence: CDR1 SGHVS, CDR2 FNYEAQ. The CDR3 runs 14 residues. The CDR3 nucleotides read TGTGCCAGCAGCTTATTAGCCCGAGCGAGTGAGCAGTACTTC. It codes for CASSLLARASEQYF.